This note documents a single TCR beta chain sequence. No antigen is known for it. This sample is drawn from a study of beta chain features in type 1 diabetes. About the study: Over all samples combined, 107,917,701 sorted cells were examined.

Reverse transcription of all isolated RNA meant that expressed TCRB transcripts were sequenced. Repertoires were generated with immunoSEQ multiplex PCR, while TCRdb's copy carries only in-frame clones and drops some. Here the sample spans approximately 380,000 clones, less than 15% being singletons. Averaging approximately 0.11 L, one heparinised blood draw came from each individual donor. Isolation of CD4+ naive, central memory, regulatory and stem cell-like memory cells was achieved by sorting via CD45RO/CCR7/CD25/CD127/CD95/CD27. Overall study results and limits: No resolution was reached here on whether HLA type influences TCRB rearrangement.

Sample: naive CD4+ T cells from blood. The sequence was collected from a woman younger than 30 in good health.

The CDR3 reads CASSLQGHVIEDTQYF. In DNA, the CDR3 is TGCGCCAGCAGCTTACAGGGGCACGTTATAGAAGATACGCAGTATTTT. V gene TRBV5-1 combines with J gene TRBJ2-3, with 7 bases matching TRBD1. The V and J ends lost 2 bases and 5 bases, in that order; junction bases with no gene match: 11. Germline V lookup: CDR1 SGHRS, CDR2 YFSETQ. The CDR3 contains 16 residues.